This is a list of T cell receptor beta chains from one sample in a study of OX40 agonist ivuxolimab in advanced cancers. The assay was immunoSEQ multiplex PCR, and TCRdb's table has in-frame clones only and misses some. The sample holds roughly 71,000 clones, 85% seen once. The sample in question was CD4+ or CD8+ T cells sorted from blood, obtained in a trial of the OX40 agonist ivuxolimab. Receptors originate from an adult with an advanced solid tumor such as melanoma, head and neck, liver or kidney cancer. The CDR3 runs from the conserved cysteine through the conserved F or W. Each record gives: V gene, CDR3 protein.

V: TRBV7-2
CDR3: CASRRQGGQETQYF

V: TRBV7-8
CDR3: CASSLNLKPNYGYTF

V: TRBV5-1
CDR3: CASSVTSGGRSYEQYF

V: TRBV6-1
CDR3: CASRRDGGAVYEQYF

V: TRBV28
CDR3: CASSRDRAMGNEQFF

V: TRBV11-3
CDR3: CASSPGRNSGANVLTF

V: TRBV19
CDR3: CASSTPTGANYGYTF

V: TRBV4-2
CDR3: CASSQGGLADSTDTQYF

V: TRBV5-5
CDR3: CASSLAWQGTGGAFF

V: TRBV4-2
CDR3: CASSQELAGGPSYNEQFF

V: TRBV7-2
CDR3: CASSLGRGAGATEAFF

V: TRBV7-2
CDR3: CASSLQGRYTEAFF

V: TRBV6-5
CDR3: CASSSKGRDGYTF

V: TRBV7-2
CDR3: CASSLDQGTVIGYTF

V: TRBV19
CDR3: CASSIGSTGANVLTF

V: TRBV19
CDR3: CASRVDRGRPGGANVLTF

V: TRBV19
CDR3: CASSIKLGTDEQYF

V: TRBV30
CDR3: CAWSRGNNEKLFF

V: TRBV2
CDR3: CASSGPGSWGSPLHF

V: TRBV7-2
CDR3: CASSLGRRTGELFF

V: TRBV19
CDR3: CASSSGSSYNEQFF

V: TRBV12-5
CDR3: CASGLGGSEELFF